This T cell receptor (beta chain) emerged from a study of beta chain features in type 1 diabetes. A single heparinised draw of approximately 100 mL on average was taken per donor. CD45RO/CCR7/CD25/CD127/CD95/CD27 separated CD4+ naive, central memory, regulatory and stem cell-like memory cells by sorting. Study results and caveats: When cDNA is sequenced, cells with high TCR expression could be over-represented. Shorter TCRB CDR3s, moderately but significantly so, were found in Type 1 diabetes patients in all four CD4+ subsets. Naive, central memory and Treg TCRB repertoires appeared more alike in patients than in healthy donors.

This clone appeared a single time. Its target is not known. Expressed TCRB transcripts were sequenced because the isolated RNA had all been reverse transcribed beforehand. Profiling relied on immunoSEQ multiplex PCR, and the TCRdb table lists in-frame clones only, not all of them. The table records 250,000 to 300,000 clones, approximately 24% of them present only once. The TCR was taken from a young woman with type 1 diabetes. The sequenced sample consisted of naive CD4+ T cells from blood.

The CDR3: CASSVNAVVSGANVLTF. CDR3 in DNA: TGTGCCAGCAGCGTAAATGCGGTTGTCTCTGGGGCCAACGTCCTGACTTTC. This chain connects TRBV9 to TRBJ2-6; D ambiguous. This CDR3 is 17 amino acids long. With 1 base removed from V and 0 bases from J, the gap between germline ends came to 11 bases. Germline CDR1 and CDR2: SGDLS and YYNGEE.